Each of the 2 T cell receptor beta chains below was sequenced from the same sample in a study of graft-versus-host responses after intestinal transplantation. No cognate antigen is known for these TCRs. Produced via immunoSEQ multiplex PCR; TCRdb's table is partial and in-frame only. This table has 80,000 to 100,000 clones, 92% appearing once. The specimen comprised unstimulated CD4+ T cells sorted from spleen or lymph node cells, sampled before intestinal transplant. The receptors originated from a human donor who received an intestinal transplant.

V usage is TRBV12-5 and J usage is TRBJ1-4, with D possibly being TRBD1 (6 bases). V was cut by 5 bases and J by 3 bases, with 16 bases left in between. This CDR3 has 16 amino acids. CDR1 and CDR2 from the germline V gene are LGHNT and FRNRAP. CDR3 loop: CASGTIQGSANEKLFF. CDR3 in DNA: TGTGCTAGTGGTACCATACAGGGCTCAGCTAATGAAAAACTGTTTTTT.

The V call is TRBV19, the J call TRBJ2-1; 12 nucleotides match TRBD1. The germline V gene encodes CDR1 LNHDA and CDR2 SQIVND (reference sequence). V was clipped by 10 bases and J by 4 bases; unmatched bases: 11. CDR3 length: 16 residues. CDR3 sequence reads: CATTIGTGGRYNEQFF. CDR3 nucleotide sequence: TGTGCCACCACGATTGGGACAGGGGGCAGATACAATGAGCAGTTCTTC.